Shown below are 30 T cell receptor beta chains from a single sample sequenced in a study of blood T cell repertoires in COVID-19. Sequencing was performed with immunoSEQ multiplex PCR; in TCRdb, only in-frame clones are kept and a portion is missing. The profile covers about 210,000 clones, with more than 85% appearing a single time and more than 2.5% taken by the ten largest. What was sequenced was peripheral blood. These receptors came from a man in his sixties with acute or convalescent COVID-19.

The chain is built from TRBV6-6 and TRBJ2-5; no clear D gene. V was cut by 2 bases and J by 0 bases, with 10 bases left in between. CDR1 is MNHNY and CDR2 is SVGAGI in the germline V gene (reference sequence). This CDR3 has 15 residues. The CDR3 protein is CASSYPQPDQETQYF. The CDR3 coding sequence is TGTGCCAGCAGTTACCCCCAACCAGACCAAGAGACCCAGTACTTC.

This chain joins TRBV10-1 and TRBJ1-1, with 7 bases identical to TRBD1. Germline CDR1 reads WNHNN; CDR2 reads SYGVQD (reference sequence). J lost 0 bases, V lost 6 bases, and 13 bases had no gene match. CDR3 length: 17 residues. The CDR3 here is CASRDRVLGIMNTEAFF. The CDR3 DNA sequence: TGCGCCAGCAGAGACAGGGTCTTAGGGATAATGAACACTGAAGCTTTCTTT.

This sequence joins TRBV6-1 and TRBJ1-5; D is perhaps TRBD1 (6 bases). CDR1 is MNHNS, CDR2 SASEGT, per germline. This CDR3 region has 15 residues. V shed 0 bases and J shed 3 bases, with 9 bases lying between them. CDR3 DNA: TGTGCCAGCAGTGAAGCCGGGGGGCTCAATCAGCCCCAGCATTTT. As protein: CASSEAGGLNQPQHF.

CDR3 in DNA: TGTGCCTGGAGTGGGGGACTTCCCAATGAGCAGTTCTTC. Translation gives CAWSGGLPNEQFF. V usage is TRBV30 and J usage is TRBJ2-1; tentative D call: TRBD2 (6 bases). CDR3 length: 13 residues. V lost 1 base, J lost 6 bases, and 10 bases lay in between. Germline V gene lookup returns CDR1 GTSNPN and CDR2 SVGIG (reference sequence).

This clone was recorded only once. This chain joins TRBV2 and TRBJ2-7, with 7 bases fitting TRBD2. The CDR3 spans 15 residues. Trimming removed 0 bases from V and 1 base from J; junction bases left unmatched: 3. The germline gives CDR1 SNHLY, CDR2 FYNNEI. The CDR3 DNA reads TGTGCCAGCAGTGAAGCGTGGGGGGGGTCCTACGAGCAGTACTTC. Encoded protein: CASSEAWGGSYEQYF.

The rearrangement uses TRBV9 and TRBJ1-3; 8 bases match TRBD1. Germline trimming cut 0 bases from V and 4 bases from J; bases unmatched to any gene: 6. The CDR3 contains 16 residues. CDR1 SGDLS and CDR2 YYNGEE come from the germline V gene. DNA for the CDR3: TGTGCCAGCAGCGTAGAACCAGGGGGCATGGGAAACACCATATATTTT. Translation gives CASSVEPGGMGNTIYF. Based on the CDR3 plus reference TRBV9 and TRBJ1-3, the full variable domain is DSGVTQTPKHLITATGQRVTLRCSPRSGDLSVYWYQQSLDQGLQFLIQYYNGEERAKGNILERFSAQQFPDLHSELNLSSLELGDSALYFCASSVEPGGMGNTIYFGEGSWLTVV.

CDR3 bases: TGTGCCAGCAGTCTGGGAGGGCAGAGGGGCTACACCTTC. Translating it yields CASSLGGQRGYTF. The V and J genes are TRBV6-5 and TRBJ1-2; D is unresolved. Germline values: CDR1 MNHEY, CDR2 SVGAGI. The CDR3 covers 13 residues. The V end lost 5 bases, the J end lost 8 bases, and 15 bases lay between the germline ends.

There are a few counts of this clone. This chain joins TRBV19 and TRBJ2-1; 14 positions match TRBD2. The germline V gene has CDR1 LNHDA and CDR2 SQIVND (reference sequence). The CDR3 is 19 residues long. V was clipped by 3 bases and J by 2 bases; unmatched bases: 9. The CDR3 DNA reads as TGTGCCAGTAGTATGACGGGACTAGCGGGGGTGGCAGCCTACAATGAGCAGTTCTTC. Its translation: CASSMTGLAGVAAYNEQFF.

The chain links TRBV27 to TRBJ1-4, with a weak D call TRBD1 (5 bases). The CDR3 length is 15 residues. Germline values: CDR1 MNHEY, CDR2 SMNVEV (reference sequence). Trimming took off 5 bases at V and 6 bases at J, with 16 bases between the two ends. The CDR3 sequence is CASSQEQGYDEKLFF. DNA for the CDR3: TGTGCCAGCAGTCAAGAGCAGGGTTATGATGAAAAACTGTTTTTT.

The gene calls are TRBV5-1 and TRBJ2-3; possible D gene TRBD1, 5 bases. V was pared by 2 bases and J by 1 base, with 17 bases between. The germline V gene encodes CDR1 SGHRS and CDR2 YFSETQ. CDR3 size: 17 residues. CDR3 bases: TGCGCCAGCAGCTTCAGCGCGCAGGGAAGGGGCACAGATACGCAGTATTTT. Its translation is CASSFSAQGRGTDTQYF.

The genes are TRBV2 and TRBJ2-2; 12 bases agree with TRBD2. V shed 5 bases and J 0 bases; nucleotides not matched to a gene: 1. Germline V gene data show CDR1 as SNHLY and CDR2 as FYNNEI. The CDR3 has 16 residues. CDR3: CASSRLAGANTGELFF. CDR3 nucleotides: TGTGCCAGCAGTAGACTAGCGGGGGCGAACACCGGGGAGCTGTTTTTT. Full variable domain (remainder filled in from reference TRBV2 and TRBJ2-2): EPEVTQTPSHQVTQMGQEVILRCVPISNHLYFYWYRQILGQKVEFLVSFYNNEISEKSEIFDDQFSVERPDGSNFTLKIRSTKLEDSAMYFCASSRLAGANTGELFFGEGSRLTVL.

The V gene is TRBV7-6, the J gene TRBJ1-6; D might be TRBD1 (6 bases). The germline gives CDR1 SGHVS, CDR2 FNYEAQ. Trimming left V 1 base short and J 11 bases short, with 21 bases between. The CDR3 covers 17 residues. CDR3 sequence (DNA): TGTGCCAGCAGCTTAGAATATAGGCAGGGGAATTTTGCACCCCTCCACTTT. Protein: CASSLEYRQGNFAPLHF. The whole variable domain, filled in from reference TRBV7-6 and TRBJ1-6, reads GAGVSQSPRYKVTKRGQDVALRCDPISGHVSLYWYRQALGQGPEFLTYFNYEAQQDKSGLPNDRFSAERPEGSISTLTIQRTEQRDSAMYRCASSLEYRQGNFAPLHFGNGTRLTVT.

The chain links TRBV6-1 to TRBJ2-7, with D possibly matching TRBD1 (5 bases). V dropped 3 bases and J dropped 2 bases, with 11 bases sitting between them. Germline V gene lookup returns CDR1 MNHNS and CDR2 SASEGT. This CDR3 contains 14 residues. The CDR3: CASSDGVGPYEQYF. DNA of the CDR3: TGTGCCAGCAGTGATGGGGTGGGGCCCTACGAGCAGTACTTC.

The sample holds one count of this clone. The rearrangement links TRBV5-1 to TRBJ1-4; D gene ambiguous. This CDR3 spans 16 amino acids. The V gene's germline CDR1 is SGHRS and CDR2 YFSETQ. V lost 4 bases, J lost 1 base, and 14 bases lay in between. Here the CDR3 reads CASSTSWARTNEKLFF. The CDR3 DNA sequence: TGCGCCAGCAGCACTTCATGGGCGCGAACTAATGAAAAACTGTTTTTT. Full variable domain (missing parts from reference TRBV5-1 and TRBJ1-4): KAGVTQTPRYLIKTRGQQVTLSCSPISGHRSVSWYQQTPGQGLQFLFEYFSETQRNKGNFPGRFSGRQFSNSRSEMNVSTLELGDSALYLCASSTSWARTNEKLFFGSGTQLSVL.

The rearrangement joins TRBV19 to TRBJ2-5, with D possibly TRBD1 on 5 matching bases. The CDR3 sequence is 16 residues long. CDR1 is LNHDA and CDR2 is SQIVND in the germline V gene (reference sequence). The ends were cut back, 3 bases at V and 2 bases at J, with 16 bases in the middle. The CDR3, as DNA: TGTGCCAGTAGTATCTTCGGGCAGGGCCTACAAGAGACCCAGTACTTC. This encodes CASSIFGQGLQETQYF.

The chain joins TRBV25-1 to TRBJ1-4; D perhaps matches TRBD1 (6 bases). The germline gives CDR1 MGHDK, CDR2 SYGVNS. The ends were cut back, 8 bases at V and 0 bases at J, with 13 bases in the middle. The CDR3 spans 15 residues. CDR3 in DNA: TGTGCCAGCGGCGCGGGGGCTGCAACTAATGAAAAACTGTTTTTT. It translates to CASGAGAATNEKLFF.

The chain couples TRBV15 to TRBJ2-5; weak D call: TRBD2 (6 bases). Germline V gives CDR1 LNHNV, CDR2 YYDKDF (reference sequence). Trimming shortened V by 4 bases and J by 5 bases, and 17 bases separated the two germline ends. The CDR3 is 15 residues long. The CDR3 region has the DNA TGTGCCACCAGCACTAGACATCCTGGGGGGGAGACCCAGTACTTC. The encoded protein is CATSTRHPGGETQYF.

The chain has TRBV9 and TRBJ1-2; D unresolved. V lost 0 bases and J lost 3, with 12 bases in between. This CDR3 has 15 amino acids. Germline V gene lookup returns CDR1 SGDLS and CDR2 YYNGEE. The CDR3 region has the DNA TGTGCCAGCAGCGTAGCTCCAGACACCTACTATGGCTACACCTTC. It yields the protein CASSVAPDTYYGYTF.

The genes are TRBV9 and TRBJ2-1, with TRBD2 matching over 10 bases. This CDR3 is built from 19 residues. V lost 3 bases and J lost 7; bases outside the gene matches: 19. In germline, CDR1 is SGDLS, CDR2 YYNGEE. The chain's CDR3 is CASSARGAQTSGSRNEQFF. In DNA, the CDR3 is TGTGCCAGCAGCGCCCGAGGGGCCCAGACTAGCGGGTCGCGTAATGAGCAGTTCTTC.

This chain connects TRBV19 to TRBJ2-5; D is perhaps TRBD2 (5 bases). There are 14 residues in the CDR3. Germline CDR1 LNHDA, CDR2 SQIVND (reference sequence). Trimming stripped 5 bases from V and 1 base from J, with 11 bases between. For the CDR3, the DNA is TGTGCCAGTAGTGGGTGGGAGCCCCAAGAGACCCAGTACTTC. Its translation is CASSGWEPQETQYF.

In nucleotides, the CDR3 is TGTGCCTGGAGTCACACCGACAGAGCAACTAATGAAAAACTGTTTTTT. It codes for CAWSHTDRATNEKLFF. The chain joins TRBV30 to TRBJ1-4; a weak D match, TRBD1 (5 bases). The V end was cut by 2 bases, the J end by 0 bases, with 13 bases between. CDR1 is GTSNPN and CDR2 is SVGIG in the germline V gene (reference sequence). The CDR3 has 16 residues.

This rearrangement joins TRBV7-9 to TRBJ1-2; possible D gene TRBD1, 6 bases. The germline V and J ends were trimmed by 5 bases and 2 bases, with 15 bases remaining between them. From germline, CDR1 is SEHNR and CDR2 FQNEAQ (reference sequence). The CDR3 consists of 15 residues. The CDR3 sequence: CASSPQTGRNYGYTF. The DNA for the CDR3 is TGTGCCAGCAGCCCCCAGACAGGACGAAACTATGGCTACACCTTC.

V usage is TRBV7-8 and J usage is TRBJ2-5, with 9 bases lining up with TRBD2. V lost 5 bases to trimming and J lost 1 base; unmatched junction nucleotides: 8. CDR1 is SGHVS, CDR2 FQNEAQ, per germline. CDR3 size: 16 residues. The CDR3 loop is CASSAKLAGIQETQYF. CDR3 sequence (DNA): TGTGCCAGCAGCGCTAAGCTAGCGGGGATCCAAGAGACCCAGTACTTC. Combining the CDR3 with reference TRBV7-8 and TRBJ2-5 gives the whole variable domain GAGVSQSPRYKVAKRGQDVALRCDPISGHVSLFWYQQALGQGPEFLTYFQNEAQLDKSGLPSDRFFAERPEGSVSTLKIQRTQQEDSAVYLCASSAKLAGIQETQYFGPGTRLLVL.

V and J are TRBV6-2 or TRBV6-3 and TRBJ1-5; D is perhaps TRBD1 (5 bases). Trimming removed 0 bases from V and 12 bases from J, with 15 bases in between. CDR3 size: 14 residues. Germline CDR1 is MNHEY and CDR2 is SVGEGT. CDR3 protein: CASSYSGGDGCQHF. CDR3 DNA: TGTGCCAGCAGTTACTCGGGCGGGGACGGTTGCCAGCATTTT.

The gene calls are TRBV28 and TRBJ2-3; 7 bases line up with TRBD1. The CDR3 extends over 15 amino acids. V was clipped by 7 bases and J by 0 bases; unmatched bases: 7. Germline CDR1 MDHEN, CDR2 SYDVKM. In DNA form, the CDR3 reads TGTGCCAGCACACGGGACAGTCCGAGCACAGATACGCAGTATTTT. It codes for CASTRDSPSTDTQYF.

The chain has TRBV7-3 and TRBJ2-3, with 9 bases matching TRBD1. The V gene end was trimmed by 1 base and the J gene end by 4 bases; junction bases not matched to a gene: 3. Germline-derived CDR1 and CDR2 are SGHTA and FQGTGA. The CDR3 loop spans 15 amino acids. Here the CDR3 reads CASSLMGQGPDTQYF. The CDR3 coding sequence is TGTGCCAGCAGCTTAATGGGACAGGGCCCAGATACGCAGTATTTT.

The rearrangement links TRBV3-1 (or the pseudogene TRBV3-2) to TRBJ1-4, with D unclear. Trimming took 8 bases from V and 7 from J, leaving 14 bases between them. The CDR3 loop spans 13 amino acids. Germline CDR1 and CDR2: LGHDT and YNNKEL (reference sequence). The DNA for the CDR3 is TGTGCCAGCCGCAGGACCGGAGGTGAAAAACTGTTTTTT. Translating gives CASRRTGGEKLFF.

This chain uses TRBV6-5 with TRBJ2-7, with 9 bases identical to TRBD1. CDR3 size: 13 residues. The V segment lost 6 bases and the J segment 5 bases; nucleotides outside the gene matches: 5. CDR1 is MNHEY and CDR2 is SVGAGI in the germline V gene. The CDR3 is CASRRDRVNEQYF. As DNA, the CDR3 is TGTGCCAGCAGGAGGGACAGGGTCAACGAGCAGTACTTC.

The CDR3 here is CASSQSVGAEYNEQFF. The CDR3, as DNA: TGTGCCAGCAGCCAGAGCGTAGGGGCGGAATACAATGAGCAGTTCTTC. V gene TRBV11-2 combines with J gene TRBJ2-1, with D possibly matching TRBD1 (5 bases). Trimming pared 5 bases from V and 4 bases from J, leaving 18 bases between. The CDR3 covers 16 residues. Per the germline V gene, CDR1 is SGHAT and CDR2 is FQNNGV.

This chain uses TRBV19 with TRBJ2-3; tentatively, D is TRBD2 (6 bases). Germline CDR1 and CDR2: LNHDA and SQIVND (reference sequence). Trimming took off 6 bases at V and 2 bases at J, with 9 bases between the two ends. The CDR3 spans 13 residues. The CDR3 sequence: CASRRGYTDTQYF. The CDR3 nucleotides are TGTGCCAGTAGACGGGGGTACACAGATACGCAGTATTTT.